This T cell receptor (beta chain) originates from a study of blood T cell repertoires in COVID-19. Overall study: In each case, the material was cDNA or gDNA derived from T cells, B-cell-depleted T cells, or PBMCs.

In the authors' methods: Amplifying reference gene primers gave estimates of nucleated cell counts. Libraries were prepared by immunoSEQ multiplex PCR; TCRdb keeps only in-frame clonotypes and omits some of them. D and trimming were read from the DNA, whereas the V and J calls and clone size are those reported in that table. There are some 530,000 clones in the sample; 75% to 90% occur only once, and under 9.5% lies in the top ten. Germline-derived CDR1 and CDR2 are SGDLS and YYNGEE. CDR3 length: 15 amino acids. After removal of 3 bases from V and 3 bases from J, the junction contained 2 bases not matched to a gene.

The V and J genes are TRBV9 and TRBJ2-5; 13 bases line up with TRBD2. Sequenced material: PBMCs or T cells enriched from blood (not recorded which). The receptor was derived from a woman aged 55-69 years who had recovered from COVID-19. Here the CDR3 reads CASSGLAGGEETQYF. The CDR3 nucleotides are TGTGCCAGCAGCGGACTAGCGGGGGGAGAAGAGACCCAGTACTTC.